This T cell receptor (beta chain) stems from a study of Ad26.COV2.S vaccination and SARS-CoV-2 variants. On the study more broadly: Within the COV1001 Ad26.COV2.S trial arm, the donor was enrolled. Overall study findings and caveats: Substantial post-vaccination breadth of spike-specific CD8+ and CD4+ T cell responses was reported. Measures of TCR breadth and depth may have fallen short of total T cell responses.

The table came from immunoSEQ multiplex PCR; TCRdb's copy has only in-frame clones and leaves some out. There are about 350,000 clones in the sample; roughly 85% occur only once, and roughly 3.1% lies in the top ten. Treatment reported: 15 to 20 received Ad26.COV2.S at low or high dose, single or two shots; about 5 received placebo; per-sample allocation not given. Sample collection was performed on day 63 after the first vaccine or placebo injection. This CDR3 region has 15 residues. Germline V CDR1 and CDR2: LNHDA, SQIVND (reference sequence). V lost 5 bases and J lost 0; bases outside the gene matches: 5. Note on this clone: Its antigen is not known.

The chain employs TRBV19 and TRBJ1-1; 8 bases align to TRBD1. This receptor was obtained from a person aged 18 to 59 who received the Ad26.COV2.S COVID-19 vaccine or a placebo. The sample here was peripheral blood, taken in a trial of Ad26.COV2.S vaccine versus placebo. The CDR3 DNA sequence: TGTGCCAGTAGTGTTGAGGGACAGGTGAACACTGAAGCTTTCTTT. It translates to CASSVEGQVNTEAFF.